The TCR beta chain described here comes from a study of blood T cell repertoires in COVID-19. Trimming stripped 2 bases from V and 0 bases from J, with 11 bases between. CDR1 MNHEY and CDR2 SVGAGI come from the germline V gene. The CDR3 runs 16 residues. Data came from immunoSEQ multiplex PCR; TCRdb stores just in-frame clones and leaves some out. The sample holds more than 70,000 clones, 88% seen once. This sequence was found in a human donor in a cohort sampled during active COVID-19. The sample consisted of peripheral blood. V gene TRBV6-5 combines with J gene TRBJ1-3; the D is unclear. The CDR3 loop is CASSYRNGFSGNTIYF. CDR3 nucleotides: TGTGCCAGCAGTTACCGGAACGGGTTCTCTGGAAACACCATATATTTT.